The entry below gives a single T cell receptor beta chain sequence along with its context. The antigen is undetermined. The record originates from a study of cytomegalovirus exposure and HLA in healthy donors. General study results and limits: Using the classifier, cytomegalovirus status was reportedly diagnosed with high specificity and sensitivity. Researchers reported in a later analysis that a missense DCLRE1C variant was tied to TCR beta V- and J-gene trimming. In a later analysis, TCR association rates varied by HLA locus: DRB1 most, HLA-C fewest. Accurate predictions that matched the HLA-A and HLA-B alleles of most subjects were reportedly made from TCR beta sequences.

With 1 base clipped from V and 3 bases from J, the junction kept 10 bases outside the gene matches. Germline CDR1 reads SGHDT; CDR2 reads YYEEEE. The CDR3 runs 17 residues. PCR primers comprised 60 Vbeta and 13 Jbeta primers. Clones were sequenced by immunoSEQ multiplex PCR, and TCRdb holds only the in-frame ones, with some missing. The sample carries about 190,000 clones, 75% to 85% recorded once. The chain is built from TRBV5-6 and TRBJ2-5; 9 positions agree with TRBD1. The source of this sequence is a woman aged 18-35 years in good health and CMV-seronegative. Sequencing was done on a sample of PBMCs. The CDR3 nucleotides are TGTGCCAGCAGCTTGAGTACACAGGGGGCCTCCAAAGAGACCCAGTACTTC. This sequence encodes CASSLSTQGASKETQYF.